This entry concerns a single T cell receptor (beta chain). The antigen is not known. The sample belongs to a study of cytomegalovirus exposure and HLA in healthy donors. On the study more broadly: The same platform used for the 650 to 700 first-cohort repertoires was also used for the 120 or so validation repertoires, as a later analysis reported.

The donors were members of the validation cohort, which comprised more than 90 subjects and was separate from the first cohort of some 680 subjects. Sequenced by immunoSEQ multiplex PCR; TCRdb stores in-frame clones only, minus some. This sample carries about 170,000 clones, roughly nine tenths of them seen once, and the ten largest clones take about 5.8%. Study-wide findings and caveats: There were 150 to 200 TCR beta chains listed as cytomegalovirus-associated.

CDR1 and CDR2 (germline): SGDLS, YYNGEE. The CDR3 covers 19 residues. Trimming left V 4 bases short and J 3 bases short, with 25 bases between. This receptor was identified in a woman in her 30s in good health and CMV-seronegative. The J gene is TRBJ2-2, the V gene TRBV9, with TRBD2 as a possible D gene (5 bases). The sample consisted of PBMCs. The CDR3 spells CASSPVGSRARRYTGELFF. CDR3 in DNA: TGTGCCAGCAGCCCAGTGGGGTCCCGAGCTAGGAGGTACACCGGGGAGCTGTTTTTT.